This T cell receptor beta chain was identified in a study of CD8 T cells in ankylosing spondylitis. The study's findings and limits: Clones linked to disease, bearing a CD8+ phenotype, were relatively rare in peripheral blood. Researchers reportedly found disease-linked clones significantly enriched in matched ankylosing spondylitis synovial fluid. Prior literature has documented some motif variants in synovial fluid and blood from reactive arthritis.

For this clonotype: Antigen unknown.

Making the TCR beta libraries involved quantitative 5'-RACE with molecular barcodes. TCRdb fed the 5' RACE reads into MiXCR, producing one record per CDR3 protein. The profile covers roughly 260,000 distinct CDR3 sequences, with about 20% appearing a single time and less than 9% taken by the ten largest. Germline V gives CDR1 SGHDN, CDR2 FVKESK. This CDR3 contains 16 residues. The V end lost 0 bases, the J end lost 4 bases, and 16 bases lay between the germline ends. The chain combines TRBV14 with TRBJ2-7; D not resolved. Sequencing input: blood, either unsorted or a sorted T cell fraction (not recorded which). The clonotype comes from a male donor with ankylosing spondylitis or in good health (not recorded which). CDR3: CASSQDPIRFQYEQYV. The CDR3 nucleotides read TGTGCCAGCAGCCAAGACCCCATCAGGTTTCAGTACGAGCAGTACGTC.